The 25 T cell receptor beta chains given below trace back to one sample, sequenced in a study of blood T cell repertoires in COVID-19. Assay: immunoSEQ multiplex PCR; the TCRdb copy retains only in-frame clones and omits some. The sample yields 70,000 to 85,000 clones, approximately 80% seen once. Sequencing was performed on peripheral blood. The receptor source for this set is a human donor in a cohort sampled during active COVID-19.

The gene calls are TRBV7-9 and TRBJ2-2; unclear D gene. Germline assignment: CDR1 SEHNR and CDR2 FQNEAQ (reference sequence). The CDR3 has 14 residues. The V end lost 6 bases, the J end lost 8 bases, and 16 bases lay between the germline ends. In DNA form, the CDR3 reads TGTGCCAGCAGTGAATTCAATCGGGTTGGGGAGCTGTTTTTT. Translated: CASSEFNRVGELFF. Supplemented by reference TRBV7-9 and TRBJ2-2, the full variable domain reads DTGVSQNPRHKITKRGQNVTFRCDPISEHNRLYWYRQTLGQGPEFLTYFQNEAQLEKSRLLSDRFSAERPKGSFSTLEIQRTEQGDSAMYLCASSEFNRVGELFFGEGSRLTVL.

CDR3 amino acids: CASSFRLAGGSSYEQYF. As DNA, the CDR3 is TGTGCCAGCAGTTTTAGACTAGCGGGAGGCAGCTCCTACGAGCAGTACTTC. The genes are TRBV27 and TRBJ2-7; 13 positions match TRBD2. The CDR3 covers 17 residues. V lost 3 bases to trimming and J lost 0 bases; unmatched junction nucleotides: 5. Germline values: CDR1 MNHEY, CDR2 SMNVEV (reference sequence).

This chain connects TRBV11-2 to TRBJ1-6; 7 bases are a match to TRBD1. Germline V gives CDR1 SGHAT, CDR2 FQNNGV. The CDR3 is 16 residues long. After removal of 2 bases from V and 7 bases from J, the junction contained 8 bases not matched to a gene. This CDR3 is CASSLSWDSSNSPLHF. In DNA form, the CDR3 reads TGTGCCAGCAGCTTATCCTGGGACAGCTCAAATTCACCCCTCCACTTT.

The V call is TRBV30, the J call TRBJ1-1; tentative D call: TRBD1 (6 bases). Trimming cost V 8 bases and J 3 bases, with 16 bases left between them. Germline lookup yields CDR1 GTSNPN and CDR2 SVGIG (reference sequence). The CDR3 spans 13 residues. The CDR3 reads CAVELGADTEAFF. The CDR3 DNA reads TGTGCCGTGGAGTTGGGGGCAGACACTGAAGCTTTCTTT. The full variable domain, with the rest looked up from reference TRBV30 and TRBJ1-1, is SQTIHQWPATLVQPVGSPLSLECTVEGTSNPNLYWYRQAAGRGLQLLFYSVGIGQISSEVPQNLSASRPQDRQFILSSKKLLLSDSGFYLCAVELGADTEAFFGQGTRLTVV.

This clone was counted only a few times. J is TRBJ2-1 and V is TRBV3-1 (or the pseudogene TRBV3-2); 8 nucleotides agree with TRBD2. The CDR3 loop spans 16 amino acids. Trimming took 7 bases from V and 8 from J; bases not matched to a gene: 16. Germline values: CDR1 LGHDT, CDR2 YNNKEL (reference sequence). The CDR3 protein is CASTKDAGGTVDEQFF. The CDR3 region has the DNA TGTGCCAGCACCAAAGATGCGGGGGGCACCGTCGATGAGCAGTTCTTC.

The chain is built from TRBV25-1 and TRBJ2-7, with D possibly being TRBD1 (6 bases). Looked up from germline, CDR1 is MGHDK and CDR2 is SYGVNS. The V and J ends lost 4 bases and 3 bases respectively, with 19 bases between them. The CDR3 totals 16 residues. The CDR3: CASSGRDTLFFYEQYF. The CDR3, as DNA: TGTGCCAGCAGTGGACGGGACACCCTCTTTTTCTACGAGCAGTACTTC.

CDR3 protein: CASSLGAGNYEQYF. The CDR3 coding sequence is TGTGCCAGCAGCCTAGGAGCGGGGAACTACGAGCAGTACTTC. The chain uses TRBV14 and TRBJ2-7, with 7 bases that match TRBD2. Germline CDR1 and CDR2: SGHDN and FVKESK. Trimming cost V 4 bases and J 3 bases; bases outside gene matches: 6. The CDR3 consists of 14 residues.

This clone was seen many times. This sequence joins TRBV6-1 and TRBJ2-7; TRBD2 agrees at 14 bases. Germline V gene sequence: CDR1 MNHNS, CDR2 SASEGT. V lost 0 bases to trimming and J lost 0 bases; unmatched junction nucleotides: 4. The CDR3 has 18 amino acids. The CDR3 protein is CASSEARTSGGSSYEQYF. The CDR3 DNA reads TGTGCCAGCAGTGAAGCCCGGACTAGCGGGGGGAGCTCCTACGAGCAGTACTTC.

The CDR3 coding sequence is TGTGCCATCCGGACTTCCACCCACAATGAGCAGTTCTTC. It encodes CAIRTSTHNEQFF. The V call is TRBV10-3, the J call TRBJ2-1; D perhaps matches TRBD2 (5 bases). Trimming left V 8 bases short and J 5 bases short, with 13 bases between. The germline V gene has CDR1 ENHRY and CDR2 SYGVKD. This CDR3 has 13 residues.

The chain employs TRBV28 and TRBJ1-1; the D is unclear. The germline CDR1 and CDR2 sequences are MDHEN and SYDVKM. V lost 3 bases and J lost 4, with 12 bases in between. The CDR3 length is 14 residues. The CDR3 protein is CASSLHGSGTEAFF. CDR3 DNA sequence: TGTGCCAGCAGTTTGCACGGTTCGGGCACTGAAGCTTTCTTT.

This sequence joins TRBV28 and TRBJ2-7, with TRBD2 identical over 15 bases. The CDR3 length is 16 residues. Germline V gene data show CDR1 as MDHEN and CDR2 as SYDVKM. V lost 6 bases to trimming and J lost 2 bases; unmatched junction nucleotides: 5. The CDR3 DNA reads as TGTGCCAGCAGAGGACTAGCGGGAGGGCTCACCTACGAGCAGTACTTC. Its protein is CASRGLAGGLTYEQYF.

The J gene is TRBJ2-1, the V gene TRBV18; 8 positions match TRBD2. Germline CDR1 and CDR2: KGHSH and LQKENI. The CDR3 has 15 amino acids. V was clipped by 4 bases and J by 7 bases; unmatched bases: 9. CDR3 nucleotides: TGTGCCAGCTCACGGATCGCGGGAGGAAGTAATGAGCAGTTCTTC. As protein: CASSRIAGGSNEQFF.

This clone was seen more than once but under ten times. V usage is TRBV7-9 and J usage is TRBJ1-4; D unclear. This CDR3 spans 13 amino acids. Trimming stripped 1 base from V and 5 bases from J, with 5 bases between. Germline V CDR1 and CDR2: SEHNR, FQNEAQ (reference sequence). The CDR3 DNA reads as TGTGCCAGCAGCTTAGGAGGAAATGAAAAACTGTTTTTT. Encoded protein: CASSLGGNEKLFF.

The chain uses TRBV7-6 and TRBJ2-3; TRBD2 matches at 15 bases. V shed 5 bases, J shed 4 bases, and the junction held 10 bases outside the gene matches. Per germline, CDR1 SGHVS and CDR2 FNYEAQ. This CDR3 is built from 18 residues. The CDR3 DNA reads TGTGCCAGCAGCGTAGGGACTAGCGGGAGGTCCGCCCCAGATACGCAGTATTTT. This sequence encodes CASSVGTSGRSAPDTQYF.

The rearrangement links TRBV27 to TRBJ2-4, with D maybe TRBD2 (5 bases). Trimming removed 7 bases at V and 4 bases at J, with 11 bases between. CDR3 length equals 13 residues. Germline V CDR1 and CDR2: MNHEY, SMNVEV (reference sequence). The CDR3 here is CASKGWEKNIQYF. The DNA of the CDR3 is TGTGCCAGCAAAGGCTGGGAGAAAAACATTCAGTACTTC.

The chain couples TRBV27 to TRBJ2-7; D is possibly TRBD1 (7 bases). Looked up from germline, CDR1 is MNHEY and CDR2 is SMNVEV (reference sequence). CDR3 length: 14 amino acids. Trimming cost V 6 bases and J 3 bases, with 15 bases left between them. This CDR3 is CASSPGDSRYEQYF. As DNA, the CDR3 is TGTGCCAGCAGCCCGGGGGACAGTCGCTACGAGCAGTACTTC.

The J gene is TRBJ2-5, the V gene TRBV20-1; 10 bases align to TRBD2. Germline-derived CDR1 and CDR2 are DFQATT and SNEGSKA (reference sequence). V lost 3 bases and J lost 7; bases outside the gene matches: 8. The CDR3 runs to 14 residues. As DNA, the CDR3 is TGCAGTGCTAGTGGTCTAGCGGGAGCGGTGACCCAGTACTTC. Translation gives CSASGLAGAVTQYF.

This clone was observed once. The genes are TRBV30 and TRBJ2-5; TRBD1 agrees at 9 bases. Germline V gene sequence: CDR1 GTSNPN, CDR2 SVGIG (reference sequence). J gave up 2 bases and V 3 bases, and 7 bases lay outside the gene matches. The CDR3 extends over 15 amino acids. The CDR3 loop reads CAWSRGTGLQETQYF. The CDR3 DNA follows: TGTGCCTGGAGCCGGGGGACAGGGCTACAAGAGACCCAGTACTTC.

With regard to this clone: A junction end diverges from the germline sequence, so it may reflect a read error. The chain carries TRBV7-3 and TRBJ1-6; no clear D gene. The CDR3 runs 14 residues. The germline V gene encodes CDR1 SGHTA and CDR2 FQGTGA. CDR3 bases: TGTGCCAACAGCTTAAGACGGGATAATTCACCCCTCCACTTT. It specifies CANSLRRDNSPLHF.

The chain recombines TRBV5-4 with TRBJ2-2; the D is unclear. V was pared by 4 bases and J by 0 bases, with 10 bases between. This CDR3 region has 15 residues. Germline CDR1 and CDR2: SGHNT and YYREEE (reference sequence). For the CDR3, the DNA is TGTGCCAGCAGCGCGTCGACTGCGAACACCGGGGAGCTGTTTTTT. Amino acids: CASSASTANTGELFF.

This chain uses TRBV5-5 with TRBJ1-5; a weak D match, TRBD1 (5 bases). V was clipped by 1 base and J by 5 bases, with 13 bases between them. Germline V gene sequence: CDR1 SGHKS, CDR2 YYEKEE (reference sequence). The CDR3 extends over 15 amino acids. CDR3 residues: CASSLRWGGDQPQHF. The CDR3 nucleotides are TGTGCCAGCAGCTTGAGATGGGGGGGAGATCAGCCCCAGCATTTT.

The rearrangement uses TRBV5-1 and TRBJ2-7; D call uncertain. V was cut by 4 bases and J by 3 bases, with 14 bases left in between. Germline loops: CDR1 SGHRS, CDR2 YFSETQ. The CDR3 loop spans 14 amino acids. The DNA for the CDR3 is TGCGCCAGCAGCCCCCGGAGTAGCCTCTACGAGCAGTACTTC. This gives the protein CASSPRSSLYEQYF.

The CDR3 coding sequence is TGTGCCAGCAGTTTGACAGGGGTTGTAGGAGAGACCCAGTACTTC. Its protein is CASSLTGVVGETQYF. V is TRBV2 and J is TRBJ2-5, with 8 bases identical to TRBD1. CDR3 length: 15 residues. Trimming cost V 5 bases and J 4 bases; bases outside gene matches: 9. Germline CDR1 is SNHLY and CDR2 is FYNNEI.

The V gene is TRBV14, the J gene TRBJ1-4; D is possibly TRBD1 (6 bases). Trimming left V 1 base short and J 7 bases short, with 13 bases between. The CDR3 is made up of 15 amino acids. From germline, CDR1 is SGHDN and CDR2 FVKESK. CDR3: CASSQGGTRSEKLFF. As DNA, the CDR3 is TGTGCCAGCAGCCAAGGTGGGACACGGAGTGAAAAACTGTTTTTT.

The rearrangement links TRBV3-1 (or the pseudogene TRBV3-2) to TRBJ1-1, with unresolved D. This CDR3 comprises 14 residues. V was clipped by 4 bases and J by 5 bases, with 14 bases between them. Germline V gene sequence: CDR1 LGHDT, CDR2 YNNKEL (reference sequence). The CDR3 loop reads CASSPRESSTEAFF. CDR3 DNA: TGTGCCAGCAGCCCCCGGGAGTCTTCGACTGAAGCTTTCTTT.